This TCR beta chain came from a study of OX40 agonist ivuxolimab in advanced cancers. Study-wide context: Ivuxolimab was an agonistic, fully human IgG2 monoclonal antibody directed against OX40 (CD134), a costimulatory receptor. Intravenous ivuxolimab was administered to patients every 2 weeks at six dose levels: 0.01, 0.1, 0.3, 1.5, 3 and 10 mg/kg. Of the approximately 50 dose-escalation patients, hepatocellular carcinoma was present in 19, melanoma in around 15, renal cell carcinoma in 9 and head and neck cancer in 9. The dose-escalation cohort was about 87% male with a mean age of roughly 60 years, ranging from roughly 23 to 90. Prior anti-PD-1, anti-PD-L1 or anti-CTLA-4 therapy was permitted, and 35% to 40% of dose-escalation patients had received checkpoint inhibitors. Partial responses were achieved by three dose-escalation patients, of whom one had hepatocellular carcinoma and two had cutaneous melanoma. Peripheral TCRbeta sequencing aimed to test whether ivuxolimab altered TCR sequence diversity and caused clonal T-cell expansion. The monotherapy dose-escalation portion (N = 52 patients) of the phase I ivuxolimab trial is reported in the paper. Results the study describes overall, beyond this receptor: Partial responders in the 0.1-3.0 mg/kg groups had among the lowest normalized peripheral clonal expansion, especially among CD8+ T cells. The antigen specificity of the peripheral T cells that underwent clonal expansion was not determined. On average, CD8+ T cells showed more expanded clones than CD4+ T cells after ivuxolimab. Low levels of normalized T-cell clonal expansion were also seen in some patients who did not respond. Clonal expansion of both CD4+ and CD8+ blood T cells was observed from baseline to week 6 at doses 0.1 to 3.0 mg/kg.

The trial excluded patients who had a history of autoimmune disease or were on systemic immunosuppression. Peripheral blood for TCR sequencing was collected from all dose cohorts at baseline, on cycle 4 day 1, and on cycle 7 day 1. Samples came from an open-label, multicenter, first-in-human phase I dose-escalation trial of ivuxolimab. The trial enrolled adults with locally advanced or metastatic head and neck squamous cell, hepatocellular, melanoma or renal cell carcinoma. CD4+ and CD8+ T cells were sorted separately from peripheral blood before TCR sequencing. Genomic DNA was isolated from the sorted cells so that the TCRbeta CDR3 region could be sequenced. The immunoSEQ Assay was used to sequence the TCRbeta CDR3 regions. TCRdb provides this immuneACCESS table in a form limited to in-frame rearrangements. Some clones are lacking; in checked studies, under half of them reflect an unresolved V gene, and why the rest are absent is not known. The sample records about 52,000 clones, roughly 90% of which are singletons. 6.5% to 8% of the sample lies in the top ten.

Concerning this clone itself: What antigen it recognizes has not been identified. The sample holds no much larger clone one base away, and base qualities are not on file.

From the cysteine through the phenylalanine, the CDR3 covers 15 amino acids. The sequence is cut down to CDR3 DNA, 45 bases in frame from base 1. Based on the germline V gene, the CDR1 and CDR2 sequences are SGHDN and FVKESK. Trimming takes 3 bases off V and 4 bases off J; junction bases not matched to a gene: 6. Sequencing used CD4+ or CD8+ T cells sorted from blood, obtained in a trial of the OX40 agonist ivuxolimab. This sequence was found in an adult with an advanced solid tumor such as melanoma, head and neck, liver or kidney cancer. The rearranged segments are TRBV14 and TRBJ2-3, with 8 bases aligning to TRBD1. This receptor carries the CDR3 CASSHTGGLADTQYF. In nucleotides, the sequence is TGTGCCAGCAGCCACACAGGGGGTCTGGCAGATACGCAGTATTTT.